Following are 21 T cell receptor beta chains from one sample sequenced in a study of T cells in Graves' hyperthyroidism and ophthalmopathy. What was amplified from RNA transcripts were TCR beta CDR3 regions. The TCR CDR3 was amplified in a first-round RT-PCR using the HTBI primer set. TCRdb re-called the multiplex PCR reads with MiXCR, one entry per CDR3 protein. The sample lists 500,000 or so distinct CDR3 sequences, 17% occurring once. Sequencing was performed on blood. These receptors were collected from a woman under 30 with Graves' ophthalmopathy.

This clonotype showed up many times. The rearrangement links TRBV20-1 to TRBJ2-1; 11 bases map to TRBD2. Per germline, CDR1 DFQATT and CDR2 SNEGSKA (reference sequence). The CDR3 contains 13 residues. The trim removed 4 bases at V and 6 bases at J, leaving 2 bases unmatched. CDR3 amino acids: CSAISGRANEQFF. The CDR3 nucleotides are TGCAGTGCTATTAGCGGGAGGGCCAATGAGCAGTTCTTC.

In its sample, this clonotype was seen many times. V is TRBV20-1 and J is TRBJ1-1; D ambiguous. The V gene's germline CDR1 is DFQATT and CDR2 SNEGSKA (reference sequence). This CDR3 is built from 14 residues. The V gene lost 1 base and the J gene lost 2 bases, with 11 bases spanning the gap. The CDR3 region is CSARGRPNNTEAFF. In nucleotides, the CDR3 is TGCAGTGCTAGAGGGCGACCCAACAACACTGAAGCTTTCTTT.

This clonotype was seen many times. This chain links TRBV5-1 with TRBJ2-1; 11 bases match TRBD2. CDR3 length: 16 amino acids. V lost 3 bases, J lost 3 bases, and 5 bases stayed unmatched. Germline assignment: CDR1 SGHRS and CDR2 YFSETQ. This CDR3 reads CASSSAGTSGYNEQFF. The CDR3 DNA reads as TGCGCCAGCAGCTCAGCCGGGACTAGCGGCTACAATGAGCAGTTCTTC.

This clonotype occurred many times. The rearrangement uses TRBV5-1 and TRBJ2-7; no firm D call. The V end lost 2 bases, the J end lost 1 base, and 10 bases lay between the germline ends. The V gene's germline CDR1 is SGHRS and CDR2 YFSETQ. The CDR3 sequence is 14 residues long. CDR3 protein: CASSFLSGSYEQYF. As DNA, the CDR3 is TGCGCCAGCAGCTTCTTGTCAGGATCCTACGAGCAGTACTTC.

V gene TRBV5-1 combines with J gene TRBJ1-1; the D is unclear. Germline V gene sequence: CDR1 SGHRS, CDR2 YFSETQ. This CDR3 region has 17 residues. Trimming took off 4 bases at V and 4 bases at J, with 23 bases between the two ends. CDR3 residues: CASSLPPLGSEGTEAFF. The CDR3 coding sequence is TGCGCCAGCAGCCTACCACCCCTCGGCAGCGAGGGCACTGAAGCTTTCTTT.

V usage is TRBV3-1 and J usage is TRBJ2-1; 9 bases line up with TRBD1. Germline V CDR1 and CDR2: LGHDT, YNNKEL (reference sequence). CDR3 length: 15 residues. V shed 5 bases, J shed 14 bases, and the junction held 16 bases outside the gene matches. The CDR3 sequence: CASSAKGGQGFRKFF. In DNA form, the CDR3 reads TGTGCCAGCAGCGCCAAGGGGGGACAGGGATTTCGGAAGTTCTTC.

The chain employs TRBV20-1 and TRBJ2-5; 14 positions agree with TRBD2. Germline-derived CDR1 and CDR2 are DFQATT and SNEGSKA (reference sequence). The CDR3 has 16 residues. With 6 bases clipped from V and 2 bases from J, the junction kept 8 bases outside the gene matches. For the CDR3, the DNA is TGCAGTGCAGTTCCGGGACTAGCGGGAGAACAAGAGACCCAGTACTTC. Translating gives CSAVPGLAGEQETQYF.

The chain recombines TRBV12-3 or TRBV12-4 with TRBJ1-4; D possibly corresponds to TRBD1 (5 bases). The V and J ends lost 5 bases and 7 bases respectively, with 14 bases between them. The CDR3 length is 14 residues. Here the CDR3 reads CASSPPGRGEKLFF. The CDR3 bases are TGTGCCAGCAGTCCCCCGGGGCGCGGTGAAAAACTGTTTTTT.

The table lists this clonotype with many counts. This chain connects TRBV6-1 to TRBJ2-7; a weak D match, TRBD2 (6 bases). The CDR3 is 11 residues long. Trimming took 5 bases from V and 6 from J, leaving 8 bases between them. The germline V gene encodes CDR1 MNHNS and CDR2 SASEGT. CDR3 residues: CASSTGGEQYF. As DNA, the CDR3 is TGTGCCAGCAGTACCGGGGGCGAGCAGTACTTC.

The sample holds many counts of this clonotype. This chain connects TRBV6-1 to TRBJ1-1, with D hard to call. There are 11 residues in the CDR3. Germline V gene lookup returns CDR1 MNHNS and CDR2 SASEGT. Trimming shortened V by 4 bases and J by 8 bases, and 8 bases separated the two germline ends. The DNA for the CDR3 is TGTGCCAGCAGTGGGCCATGGGAAGCTTTCTTT. Encoded protein: CASSGPWEAFF.

This clonotype was counted many times. CDR3 protein: CASSRTSGRGEQFF. CDR3 nucleotides: TGTGCCAGCAGTCGGACTAGCGGGAGAGGGGAGCAGTTCTTC. This chain links TRBV6-2 or TRBV6-3 with TRBJ2-1; TRBD2 agrees at 13 bases. The CDR3 contains 14 residues. The ends lost 5 bases at V and 10 bases at J; junction bases unmatched: 5. Germline lookup yields CDR1 MNHEY and CDR2 SVGEGT.

This clonotype was picked up many times. The rearrangement joins TRBV7-9 to TRBJ1-6, with D tentatively TRBD1 (5 bases). Germline assignment: CDR1 SEHNR and CDR2 FQNEAQ (reference sequence). The V end lost 5 bases, the J end lost 13 bases, and 21 bases lay between the germline ends. This CDR3 contains 15 residues. The CDR3 region has the DNA TGTGCCAGCAGCCATGGCTATGGGGACCCGCTTCCCCTCCACTTT. Protein: CASSHGYGDPLPLHF.

This sequence joins TRBV12-3 or TRBV12-4 and TRBJ1-1; D perhaps matches TRBD1 (5 bases). The V end was cut by 6 bases, the J end by 3 bases, with 20 bases between. The CDR3 length is 16 residues. The CDR3 loop is CASSPPNRYSYTEAFF. Written as DNA, the CDR3 is TGTGCCAGCAGCCCCCCCAACAGGTACTCCTACACTGAAGCTTTCTTT.

This clonotype occurred a few times. V usage is TRBV3-1 and J usage is TRBJ2-1; D gene ambiguous. The ends were cut back, 6 bases at V and 8 bases at J, with 8 bases in the middle. Germline V gene data show CDR1 as LGHDT and CDR2 as YNNKEL (reference sequence). CDR3 length equals 11 residues. In DNA, the CDR3 is TGTGCCAGCAGTCCTGTCGATGAGCAGTTCTTC. Encoded protein: CASSPVDEQFF.

This clonotype was counted at least ten times. V gene TRBV6-2 or TRBV6-3 combines with J gene TRBJ2-5, with 10 nucleotides matching TRBD1. With 7 bases clipped from V and 4 bases from J, the junction kept 6 bases outside the gene matches. This CDR3 region has 14 residues. Per the germline V gene, CDR1 is MNHEY and CDR2 is SVGEGT. The CDR3 loop is CASTRRTGGETQYF. The CDR3 DNA reads as TGTGCCAGCACCCGAAGGACAGGGGGAGAGACCCAGTACTTC.

This clonotype has a count of ten or more. The chain recombines TRBV7-2 with TRBJ1-2; D gene ambiguous. CDR1 and CDR2 from the germline V gene are SGHTA and FQGNSA. The CDR3 is 11 amino acids. Trimming removed 2 bases at V and 8 bases at J, with 6 bases between. This chain's CDR3 is CASSLREGYTF. In DNA, the CDR3 is TGTGCCAGCAGCTTAAGGGAAGGCTACACCTTC.

The chain couples TRBV7-6 to TRBJ2-2; no clear D. This CDR3 is 15 amino acids long. V shed 5 bases and J shed 7 bases, with 17 bases lying between them. Per germline, CDR1 SGHVS and CDR2 FNYEAQ. CDR3 sequence reads: CASSQRPGSGGELFF. CDR3 bases: TGTGCCAGCAGCCAGCGACCAGGCTCGGGCGGGGAGCTGTTTTTT.

This clonotype turned up a few times. This sequence joins TRBV6-2 or TRBV6-3 and TRBJ2-7, with D possibly being TRBD1 or TRBD2 (5 bases each). The V gene's germline CDR1 is MNHEY and CDR2 SVGEGT. CDR3 length: 13 amino acids. V was pared by 5 bases and J by 2 bases, with 10 bases between. This CDR3 is CASSGDPPYEQYF. The CDR3 DNA sequence: TGTGCCAGCAGTGGGGACCCACCCTACGAGCAGTACTTC.

The chain joins TRBV7-2 to TRBJ1-6, with a possible D match to TRBD1 (5 bases). From germline, CDR1 is SGHTA and CDR2 FQGNSA. V was clipped by 0 bases and J by 6 bases, with 9 bases between them. There are 15 residues in the CDR3. The CDR3 DNA follows: TGTGCCAGCAGCTTAGCACCGGGACCTAATTCACCCCTCCACTTT. Translation gives CASSLAPGPNSPLHF.

This clonotype has a count of ten or more. The CDR3 region has the DNA TGTGCCAGCAGCGGGGGTTCCCCCTACGAGCAGTACTTC. It translates to CASSGGSPYEQYF. V usage is TRBV11-1 and J usage is TRBJ2-7; D is tentatively TRBD1 or TRBD2 (5 bases each). V was shortened by 5 bases and J by 2 bases, with 10 bases between the two germline ends. Per germline, CDR1 SGHAT and CDR2 FQDESV (reference sequence). The CDR3 is 13 residues long.

This clonotype was picked up a small number of times. The rearrangement uses TRBV4-1 and TRBJ2-7; D is uncertain. The length of the CDR3 is 14 residues. Trimming took 3 bases from V and 4 from J, leaving 13 bases between them. Per germline, CDR1 MGHRA and CDR2 YSYEKL. CDR3 amino acids: CASSQAGSIYEQYF. The CDR3 DNA is TGCGCCAGCAGCCAGGCCGGTTCTATTTACGAGCAGTACTTC.